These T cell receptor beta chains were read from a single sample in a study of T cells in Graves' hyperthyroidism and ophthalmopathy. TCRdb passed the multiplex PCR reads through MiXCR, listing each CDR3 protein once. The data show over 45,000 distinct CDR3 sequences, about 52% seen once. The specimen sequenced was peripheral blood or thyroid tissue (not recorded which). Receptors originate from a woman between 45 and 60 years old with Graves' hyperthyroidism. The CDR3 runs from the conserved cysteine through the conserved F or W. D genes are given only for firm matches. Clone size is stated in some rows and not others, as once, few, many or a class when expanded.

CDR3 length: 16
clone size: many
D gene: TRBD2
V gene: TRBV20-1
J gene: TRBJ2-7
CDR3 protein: CSASGLAGAGAYEQYF
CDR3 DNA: TGCAGTGCTAGCGGACTAGCGGGAGCCGGGGCCTACGAGCAGTACTTC

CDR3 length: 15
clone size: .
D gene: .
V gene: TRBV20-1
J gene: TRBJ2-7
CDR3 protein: CSAGGGRDRNYEQYF
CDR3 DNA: TGCAGTGCTGGGGGGGGGCGGGACAGGAACTACGAGCAGTACTTC

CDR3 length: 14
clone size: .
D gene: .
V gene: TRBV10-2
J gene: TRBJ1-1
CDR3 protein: CASTRTDLGTEAFF
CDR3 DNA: TGCGCCAGCACCCGGACGGATTTGGGCACTGAAGCTTTCTTT

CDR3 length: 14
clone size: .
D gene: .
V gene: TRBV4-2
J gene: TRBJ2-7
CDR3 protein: CASSQGDSAYEQYF
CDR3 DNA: TGTGCCAGCAGCCAAGGGGATTCGGCCTACGAGCAGTACTTC

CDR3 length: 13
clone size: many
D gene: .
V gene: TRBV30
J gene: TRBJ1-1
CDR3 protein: CARRTGSNTEAFF
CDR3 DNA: TGTGCCAGACGCACCGGGTCTAACACTGAAGCTTTCTTT

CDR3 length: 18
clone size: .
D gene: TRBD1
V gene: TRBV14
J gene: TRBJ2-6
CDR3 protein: CASSPDPGQGSGANVLTF
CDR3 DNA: TGTGCCAGCAGCCCAGACCCGGGACAGGGCTCTGGGGCCAACGTCCTGACTTTC

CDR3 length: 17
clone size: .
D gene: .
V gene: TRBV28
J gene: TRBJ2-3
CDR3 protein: CASSFELTGTSTDTQYF
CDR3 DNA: TGTGCCAGCAGTTTCGAGTTGACTGGGACTAGCACAGATACGCAGTATTTT

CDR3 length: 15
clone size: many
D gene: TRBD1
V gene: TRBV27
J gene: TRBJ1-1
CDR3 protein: CASSAWTGTNTEAFF
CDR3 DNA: TGTGCCAGCAGTGCCTGGACAGGGACGAACACTGAAGCTTTCTTT

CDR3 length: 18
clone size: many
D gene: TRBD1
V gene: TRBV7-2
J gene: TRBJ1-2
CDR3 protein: CASSSQGERGRANYGYTF
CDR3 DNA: TGTGCCAGCAGCTCCCAAGGAGAGAGGGGGCGAGCTAACTATGGCTACACCTTC

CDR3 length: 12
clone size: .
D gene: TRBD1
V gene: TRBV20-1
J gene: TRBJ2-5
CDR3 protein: CSATGALKTQYF
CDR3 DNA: TGCAGTGCGACAGGGGCTTTAAAGACCCAGTACTTC

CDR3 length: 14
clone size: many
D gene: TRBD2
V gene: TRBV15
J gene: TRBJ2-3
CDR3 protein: CATSGGRVPDTQYF
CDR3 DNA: TGTGCCACCAGCGGCGGGAGAGTCCCAGATACGCAGTATTTT

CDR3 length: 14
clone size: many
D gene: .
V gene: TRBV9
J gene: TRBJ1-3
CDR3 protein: CASSVGVIENTIYF
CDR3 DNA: TGTGCCAGCAGCGTAGGTGTAATCGAAAACACCATATATTTT

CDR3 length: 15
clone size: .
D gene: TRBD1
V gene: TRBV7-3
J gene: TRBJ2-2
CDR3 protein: CASSPGQGTTGELFF
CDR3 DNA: TGTGCCAGCAGCCCTGGACAGGGGACGACCGGGGAGCTGTTTTTT

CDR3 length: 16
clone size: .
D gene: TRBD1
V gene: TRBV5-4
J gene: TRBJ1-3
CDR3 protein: CASTPTGAHYGYTIYF
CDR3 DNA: TGTGCCAGCACACCGACAGGGGCCCACTATGGCTACACCATATATTTT

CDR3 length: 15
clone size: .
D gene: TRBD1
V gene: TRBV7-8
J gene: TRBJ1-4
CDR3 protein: CASSWGDSPNEKLFF
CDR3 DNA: TGTGCCAGCAGCTGGGGGGACAGCCCTAATGAGAAACTGTTTTTT

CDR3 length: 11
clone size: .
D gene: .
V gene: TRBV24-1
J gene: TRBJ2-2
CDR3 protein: CAASDPRELFF
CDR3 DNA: TGTGCCGCCAGTGATCCGCGGGAGCTGTTTTTT

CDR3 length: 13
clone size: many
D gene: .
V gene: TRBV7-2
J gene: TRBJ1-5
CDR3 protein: CASSPEGYQPQHF
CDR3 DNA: TGTGCCAGCAGCCCCGAGGGGTATCAGCCCCAGCATTTT

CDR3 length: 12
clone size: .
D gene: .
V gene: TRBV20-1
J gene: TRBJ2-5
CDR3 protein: CSAIGGKETQYF
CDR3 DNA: TGCAGTGCTATTGGCGGAAAAGAGACCCAGTACTTC

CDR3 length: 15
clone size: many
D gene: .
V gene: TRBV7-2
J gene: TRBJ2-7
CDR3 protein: CASSLAAGAIGEQYF
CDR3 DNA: TGTGCCAGCAGCTTAGCGGCCGGGGCTATCGGAGAGCAGTACTTC

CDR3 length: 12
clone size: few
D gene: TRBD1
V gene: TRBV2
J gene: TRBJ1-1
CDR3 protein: CASSGGQDEAFF
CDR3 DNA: TGTGCCAGCAGTGGGGGACAGGATGAAGCTTTCTTT

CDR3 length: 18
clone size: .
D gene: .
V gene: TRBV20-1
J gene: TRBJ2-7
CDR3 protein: CSASGPPGQTFYGYEQYF
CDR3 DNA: TGCAGTGCTAGTGGACCCCCGGGGCAGACCTTCTATGGCTACGAGCAGTACTTC

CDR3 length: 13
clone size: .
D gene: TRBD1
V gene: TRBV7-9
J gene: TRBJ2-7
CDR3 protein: CASRRTGMLPQYF
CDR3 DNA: TGTGCCAGCAGGAGGACAGGGATGCTGCCGCAGTACTTC

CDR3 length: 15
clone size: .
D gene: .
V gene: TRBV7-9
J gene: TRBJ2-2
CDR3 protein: CANSLAPRNTGELFF
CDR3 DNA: TGTGCCAACAGCTTAGCCCCGAGAAACACCGGGGAGCTGTTTTTC